This T cell receptor (beta chain) is drawn from a study of blood T cell repertoires in COVID-19. Looking at the study overall: Sites in the United States, Italy and Spain provided acute and convalescent COVID-19 samples. Nucleic acid was either cDNA or gDNA, and it came from T cells, B-cell-depleted T cells, or PBMCs.

Measured with immunoSEQ multiplex PCR; TCRdb has only the in-frame clones, and not every one. The data contain 180,000 or so clones, about 86% of them singletons. From germline, CDR1 is LNHNV and CDR2 YYDKDF (reference sequence). The CDR3 has 18 residues. V was clipped by 1 base and J by 6 bases; unmatched bases: 16. This sequence joins TRBV15 and TRBJ1-1, with 8 positions matching TRBD1. The sequence came from a man aged 18-30 years with acute or convalescent COVID-19. Sample: peripheral blood. The CDR3 here is CATSRVIQGELSDAEAFF. The CDR3 DNA is TGTGCCACCAGCAGAGTCATACAGGGGGAACTTTCGGACGCTGAAGCTTTCTTT.